Listed below are T cell receptor beta chains from one sample, sequenced in a study of T cell repertoires in cytomegalovirus infection. TCRdb re-analysed the reads in MiXCR, keeping a single row per CDR3 protein. This sample yields a few hundred thousand distinct CDR3 sequences, of which 15% to 20% are seen a single time; over 40% belongs to the top ten. Sequencing input: CD8+ T cells from PBMCs. These receptors all come from a human donor in good health (CMV status not recorded). Some clones in this sample may be carry-over from other donors' samples. Each CDR3 is given with its conserved first and last residue. Fields, in order: V gene, CDR3 length, J gene, D gene, clone size, CDR3 DNA, CDR3 protein. A D gene is named only where the DNA matches it firmly. Rows give clone size only sometimes, using once, few, many, or a class for an expanded clone.

V: TRBV5-1; length: 14; J: TRBJ1-1; D: TRBD1; size: .; DNA: TGCGCCAGCAGCTACAGGGGGCCGAACACTGAAGCTTTCTTT; CDR3: CASSYRGPNTEAFF
V: TRBV14; length: 16; J: TRBJ2-1; D: TRBD2; size: few; DNA: TGTGCCAGCAGCCCGGGACTAGCGGGGGAGTACAATGAGCAGTTCTTC; CDR3: CASSPGLAGEYNEQFF
V: TRBV4-1; length: 16; J: TRBJ1-1; D: .; size: .; DNA: TGCGCCAGCAGCCAAGATTATGGAGGCGGGAGGCTTGAAGCTTTCTTT; CDR3: CASSQDYGGGRLEAFF
V: TRBV6-2/TRBV6-3; length: 12; J: TRBJ2-7; D: .; size: many; DNA: TGTGCCAGCAGTTGGATGGGCTACGAGCAGTACTTC; CDR3: CASSWMGYEQYF
V: TRBV20-1; length: 13; J: TRBJ2-3; D: .; size: .; DNA: TGCAGTGCCACCGACAGCATCTCAGATACGCAGTATTTT; CDR3: CSATDSISDTQYF
V: TRBV27; length: 16; J: TRBJ2-7; D: .; size: .; DNA: TGTGCCAGTAGTTTAGCAGGGACACGGATTGCCTACGAGCAGTACTTC; CDR3: CASSLAGTRIAYEQYF
V: TRBV7-8; length: 15; J: TRBJ1-4; D: .; size: many; DNA: TGTGCCAGCAGCCCACGGTCACAAAGAAATGAAAAACTGTTTTTT; CDR3: CASSPRSQRNEKLFF
V: TRBV6-1; length: 17; J: TRBJ2-2; D: .; size: .; DNA: TGTGCCAGCAGTGAAAAGGGGCAGGGTTGGAACACCGGGGAGCTGTTTTTT; CDR3: CASSEKGQGWNTGELFF
V: TRBV7-6; length: 13; J: TRBJ2-1; D: .; size: many; DNA: TGTGCCAGCAGCTTTACCAGCTACAATGAGCAGTTCTTC; CDR3: CASSFTSYNEQFF
V: TRBV6-2/TRBV6-3; length: 12; J: TRBJ2-2; D: .; size: few; DNA: TGTGCCAGCAGTTACGGGAACGGGGAGCTGTTTTTT; CDR3: CASSYGNGELFF
V: TRBV4-3; length: 14; J: TRBJ2-7; D: TRBD1; size: few; DNA: TGCGCCAGCAGCCCGAGCTTTGGGACAGGGGAGCAGTACTTC; CDR3: CASSPSFGTGEQYF
V: TRBV25-1; length: 16; J: TRBJ2-5; D: TRBD2; size: many; DNA: TGTGCCAGCAGTGAATCACCTAGCGGGATAGGAGAGACCCAGTACTTC; CDR3: CASSESPSGIGETQYF
V: TRBV5-6; length: 16; J: TRBJ1-2; D: .; size: few; DNA: TGTGCCAGCAGTCCGTATGCCCGACAGCCCGCCTATGGCTACACCTTC; CDR3: CASSPYARQPAYGYTF
V: TRBV7-9; length: 14; J: TRBJ2-7; D: .; size: few; DNA: TGTGCCAGCAGCTTATCCGGGATCGCCTACGAGCAGTACTTC; CDR3: CASSLSGIAYEQYF
V: TRBV4-2; length: 15; J: TRBJ2-1; D: .; size: many; DNA: TGTGCCAGCAGCCAAGAGTGGGGTGATAGCAATGAGCAGTTCTTC; CDR3: CASSQEWGDSNEQFF
V: TRBV7-9; length: 13; J: TRBJ2-5; D: .; size: few; DNA: TGTGCCAGCAGCCCCCCAAGCGGCGAGACCCAGTACTTC; CDR3: CASSPPSGETQYF
V: TRBV5-5; length: 13; J: TRBJ2-5; D: .; size: few; DNA: TGTGCCAGCAGCTTGAACAGGGCGGAGACCCAGTACTTC; CDR3: CASSLNRAETQYF
V: TRBV7-8; length: 14; J: TRBJ1-1; D: .; size: many; DNA: TGTGCCAGCAGCTTGCGCGGGTTTAACACTGAAGCTTTCTTT; CDR3: CASSLRGFNTEAFF
V: TRBV13; length: 18; J: TRBJ1-3; D: .; size: .; DNA: TGTGCCAGCAGCTTAGGTTTCTCGGGAGATAGCTCTGGAAACACCATATATTTT; CDR3: CASSLGFSGDSSGNTIYF
V: TRBV20-1; length: 13; J: TRBJ2-7; D: TRBD1; size: few; DNA: TGCAGTGTTGGGACAGGCAGAACCTACGAGCAGTACTTC; CDR3: CSVGTGRTYEQYF
V: TRBV12-5; length: 14; J: TRBJ2-7; D: .; size: many; DNA: TGTGCTAGTGGTTTGGTACTCGGGTACTACGAGCAGTACTTC; CDR3: CASGLVLGYYEQYF
V: TRBV20-1; length: 15; J: TRBJ2-7; D: TRBD2; size: .; DNA: TGCAGTGCTAGTATGGGACTAGCATCTTCCTACGAGCAGTACTTC; CDR3: CSASMGLASSYEQYF
V: TRBV5-6; length: 15; J: TRBJ1-5; D: .; size: .; DNA: TGTGCCAGCAGCTTTGGGCCGGGTTCCGGTCAGCCCCAGCATTTT; CDR3: CASSFGPGSGQPQHF
V: TRBV11-3; length: 14; J: TRBJ1-1; D: .; size: many; DNA: TGTGCCAGCAGCTTAGGTACGGGAGCCTCTGAAGCTTTCTTT; CDR3: CASSLGTGASEAFF
V: TRBV10-3; length: 13; J: TRBJ2-4; D: .; size: .; DNA: TGTGCCATCAGTGGGTCGGAAGAGGGCATTCAGTACTTC; CDR3: CAISGSEEGIQYF
V: TRBV7-2; length: 15; J: TRBJ2-5; D: TRBD2; size: many; DNA: TGTGCCAGCAGCATCGGGGAATTCGGGGGGGAGACCCAGTACTTC; CDR3: CASSIGEFGGETQYF
V: TRBV7-9; length: 14; J: TRBJ1-2; D: .; size: .; DNA: TGTGCCAGCAGCTCGCCGTTCCCCTACTATGGCTACACCTTC; CDR3: CASSSPFPYYGYTF
V: TRBV5-6; length: 17; J: TRBJ2-2; D: TRBD2; size: few; DNA: TGTGCCAGCAACCGACTAGCGGGGGGGCTGAACACCGGGGAGCTGTTTTTT; CDR3: CASNRLAGGLNTGELFF
V: TRBV7-9; length: 13; J: TRBJ1-4; D: .; size: .; DNA: TGTGCCAGCAGCTTAGGAGGACTTGAAAAACTGTTTTTT; CDR3: CASSLGGLEKLFF
V: TRBV7-2; length: 14; J: TRBJ2-7; D: TRBD1; size: many; DNA: TGTGCCAGCAGCGCCCGACAGGGTCCCTACGAGCAGTACTTC; CDR3: CASSARQGPYEQYF
V: TRBV28; length: 13; J: TRBJ1-1; D: .; size: few; DNA: TGTGCCTCGCTGGGATCCGGGTACACTGAAGCTTTCTTT; CDR3: CASLGSGYTEAFF
V: TRBV11-2; length: 16; J: TRBJ2-1; D: .; size: .; DNA: TGTGCCAGCAGCTACCCACCCGGCCGAATCGACAATGAGCAGTTCTTC; CDR3: CASSYPPGRIDNEQFF
V: TRBV29-1; length: 13; J: TRBJ2-7; D: .; size: few; DNA: TGCAGCGTTGTCCAGGGAAGCTCCTACGAGCAGTACTTC; CDR3: CSVVQGSSYEQYF
V: TRBV27; length: 15; J: TRBJ2-7; D: .; size: few; DNA: TGTGCCAGCAGCCCACTGAGGGGACGACCTGTTGAGCAGTACTTC; CDR3: CASSPLRGRPVEQYF
V: TRBV10-3; length: 15; J: TRBJ1-1; D: TRBD1; size: .; DNA: TGTGCCATCAGTGGACCCGGGACAGGCGCAAATGAAGCTTTCTTT; CDR3: CAISGPGTGANEAFF
V: TRBV12-3/TRBV12-4; length: 15; J: TRBJ2-2; D: TRBD2; size: many; DNA: TGTGCCAGCAGTCTGGCGGGGGGACTCACCGGGGAGCTGTTTTTT; CDR3: CASSLAGGLTGELFF
V: TRBV10-3; length: 16; J: TRBJ1-2; D: TRBD1; size: .; DNA: TGTGCCATCAGGAAGCAGCCCCGGGACAGCCTGGATGGCTACACCTTC; CDR3: CAIRKQPRDSLDGYTF
V: TRBV6-5; length: 16; J: TRBJ1-1; D: TRBD1; size: many; DNA: TGTGCCAGCAGTTACGGGACAGGATATATGAACACTGAAGCTTTCTTT; CDR3: CASSYGTGYMNTEAFF
V: TRBV6-2/TRBV6-3; length: 14; J: TRBJ1-2; D: .; size: few; DNA: TGTGCCAGCAGGACCCCCGGGACACCGAATGGCTACACCTTC; CDR3: CASRTPGTPNGYTF
V: TRBV5-6; length: 12; J: TRBJ2-7; D: .; size: .; DNA: TGTGCCAGCAGCTTGGCCGAGGACGAGCAGTACTTC; CDR3: CASSLAEDEQYF
V: TRBV6-2/TRBV6-3; length: 17; J: TRBJ2-3; D: TRBD2; size: few; DNA: TGTGCCAGCAGTTTTCCTGCAGCGGGGGGGGTCCAGGATACGCAGTATTTT; CDR3: CASSFPAAGGVQDTQYF
V: TRBV7-8; length: 13; J: TRBJ2-4; D: .; size: many; DNA: TGTGCCAGCAGCCCTCAGACTACAAACATTCAGTACTTC; CDR3: CASSPQTTNIQYF
V: TRBV7-2; length: 15; J: TRBJ2-1; D: .; size: many; DNA: TGTGCCAGCAGCTTAGTCTCGGCGACTGTCAATGAGCAGTTCTTC; CDR3: CASSLVSATVNEQFF
V: TRBV7-9; length: 15; J: TRBJ2-6; D: .; size: many; DNA: TGTGCCACCCAGCTCTTCTACTCTGGGGCCAACGTCCTGACTTTC; CDR3: CATQLFYSGANVLTF
V: TRBV7-4; length: 15; J: TRBJ2-7; D: TRBD2; size: once; DNA: TGTGCCAGCAGCCATGGGACTAGCGGCTCCTACGAGCAGTACTTC; CDR3: CASSHGTSGSYEQYF
V: TRBV12-5; length: 19; J: TRBJ2-2; D: .; size: few; DNA: TGTGCTAGTGGTTTGGTACCGGGGTTGGAGGGAAAAAACACCGGGGAGCTGTTTTTT; CDR3: CASGLVPGLEGKNTGELFF
V: TRBV7-8; length: 16; J: TRBJ2-1; D: .; size: many; DNA: TGTGCCAGCAGCTCCACCACCGGGGAGGCCTACAATGAGCAGTTCTTC; CDR3: CASSSTTGEAYNEQFF
V: TRBV19; length: 16; J: TRBJ1-1; D: .; size: .; DNA: TGTGCCAGTAGTATCGACGCGGGTTATGAGTGGGCTGAAGCTTTCTTT; CDR3: CASSIDAGYEWAEAFF
V: TRBV12-3/TRBV12-4; length: 16; J: TRBJ1-2; D: .; size: few; DNA: TGTGCCAGCAGTTATAACTTGTGGGTTACTCCCCCCGGCTACACCTTC; CDR3: CASSYNLWVTPPGYTF
V: TRBV6-5; length: 14; J: TRBJ2-5; D: TRBD1; size: many; DNA: TGTGCCAGCAGTGGACAGGGCCACCAAGAGACCCAGTACTTC; CDR3: CASSGQGHQETQYF
V: TRBV25-1; length: 15; J: TRBJ1-1; D: TRBD1; size: few; DNA: TGTGCCAGCAGTGCAAGAAGACAGGGGAACACTGAAGCTTTCTTT; CDR3: CASSARRQGNTEAFF